This note documents a single TCR beta chain sequence. This sample was taken from a study of response to subunit inactivated influenza vaccine. Using its own MiXCR run on the RT-PCR reads, TCRdb lists one record per CDR3 protein. The sample lists around 500,000 distinct CDR3 sequences; 10% to 11% were seen once. Trimming removed 3 bases from V and 5 bases from J; junction bases left unmatched: 7. The V gene's germline CDR1 is DFQATT and CDR2 SNEGSKA (reference sequence). CDR3 length equals 16 residues. The material sequenced was PBMCs from blood, taken roughly 6 weeks after vaccination. This TCR was recovered from a man aged 45 to 65 who received an inactivated influenza vaccine. The chain employs TRBV20-1 and TRBJ2-2, with 12 bases identical to TRBD1. The CDR3 here is CSARIRDRGLTGELFF. CDR3 nucleotide sequence: TGCAGTGCTAGGATCCGGGACAGGGGGCTGACCGGGGAGCTGTTTTTT.